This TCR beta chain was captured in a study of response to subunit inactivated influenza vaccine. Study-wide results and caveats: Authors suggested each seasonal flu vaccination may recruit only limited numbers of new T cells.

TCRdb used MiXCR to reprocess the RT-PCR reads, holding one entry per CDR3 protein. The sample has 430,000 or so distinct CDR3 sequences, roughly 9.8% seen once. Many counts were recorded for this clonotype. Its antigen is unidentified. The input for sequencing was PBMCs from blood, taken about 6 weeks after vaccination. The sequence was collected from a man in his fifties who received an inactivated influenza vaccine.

DNA of the CDR3: TGTGCCAGCAGTTACTTGGGGGCTAGCACAGATACGCAGTATTTT. Protein product: CASSYLGASTDTQYF. The genes are TRBV6-5 and TRBJ2-3, with a possible D match to TRBD1 (6 bases). There are 15 residues in the CDR3. Germline loops: CDR1 MNHEY, CDR2 SVGAGI. The V end was cut by 1 base, the J end by 0 bases, with 8 bases between.